The 5 T cell receptor beta chains listed next were all sequenced from one sample in a study of blood T cell repertoires in COVID-19. This table comes from immunoSEQ multiplex PCR, and its TCRdb copy is limited to in-frame clones, with some not included. The sample holds some 100,000 clones; 85% to 90% are singletons and the top ten take 1.1%. Sequenced input: peripheral blood. The receptors were gathered from a human donor in a cohort sampled during active COVID-19.

The chain recombines TRBV18 with TRBJ2-1; 9 positions agree with TRBD1. V was clipped by 4 bases and J by 6 bases; unmatched bases: 22. The CDR3 is 20 amino acids. CDR1 and CDR2 (germline): KGHSH, LQKENI. CDR3 DNA sequence: TGTGCCAGCTCACTGAAACCGGGACAGGGCGTGATGACTACTAGCAATGAGCAGTTCTTC. This translates into CASSLKPGQGVMTTSNEQFF.

Written as DNA, the CDR3 is TGTGCCAGCAGCTGCCCAACTAGACATCTTAGCACAGATACGCAGTATTTT. As protein: CASSCPTRHLSTDTQYF. The gene calls are TRBV21-1 and TRBJ2-3; TRBD2 reflects the table's D call only, with no check against the DNA. TRBV21-1 is designated a pseudogene. The CDR3 loop spans 17 amino acids.

The chain has TRBV19 and TRBJ1-2; no definite D call. The germline gives CDR1 LNHDA, CDR2 SQIVND (reference sequence). Trimming pared 4 bases from V and 1 base from J, leaving 25 bases between. This CDR3 is 19 amino acids long. The CDR3 loop reads CASSTSPLPLHGSNYGYTF. As DNA, the CDR3 is TGTGCCAGTAGTACCTCCCCCCTTCCCCTACACGGGAGTAACTATGGCTACACCTTC.

The gene calls are TRBV5-1 and TRBJ2-3; D is unclear. V was shortened by 1 base and J by 1 base, with 7 bases between the two germline ends. Per the germline V gene, CDR1 is SGHRS and CDR2 is YFSETQ. The CDR3 is 14 amino acids. CDR3 in DNA: TGCGCCAGCAGCTTGCGGGTAGGCACAGATACGCAGTATTTT. This gives the protein CASSLRVGTDTQYF.

The V and J genes are TRBV11-2 and TRBJ2-5, with TRBD2 matching 10 bases. Germline V gene lookup returns CDR1 SGHAT and CDR2 FQNNGV. The CDR3 runs to 14 residues. J gave up 5 bases and V 4 bases, and 4 bases lay outside the gene matches. CDR3 amino acids: CASSSSGGVETQYF. CDR3 coding DNA: TGTGCCAGCAGCTCAAGCGGGGGGGTTGAGACCCAGTACTTC.